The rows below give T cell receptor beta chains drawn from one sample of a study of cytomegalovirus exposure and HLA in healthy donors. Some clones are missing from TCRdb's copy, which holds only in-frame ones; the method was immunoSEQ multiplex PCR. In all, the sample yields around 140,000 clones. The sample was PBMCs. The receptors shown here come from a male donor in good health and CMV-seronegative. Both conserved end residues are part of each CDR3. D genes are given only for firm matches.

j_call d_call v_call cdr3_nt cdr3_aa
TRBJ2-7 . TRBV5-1 TGCGCCAGCAGCTTGAACGGCTACGAGCAGTACTTC CASSLNGYEQYF
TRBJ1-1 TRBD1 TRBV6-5 TGTGCCAGCAGTTCCGACAGGGAGAACACTGAAGCTTTCTTT CASSSDRENTEAFF
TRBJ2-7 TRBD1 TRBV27 TGTGCCAGCAGTTCGCCGGACAGGGGGCGGGAGCAGTACTTC CASSSPDRGREQYF
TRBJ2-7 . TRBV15 TGTGCCACCAGCAGAGGTCTTATGGAGGAGCAGTACTTC CATSRGLMEEQYF
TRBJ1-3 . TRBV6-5 TGTGCCAGCAGTTACTCGGGAGGCAACACCATATATTTT CASSYSGGNTIYF
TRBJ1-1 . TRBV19 TGTGCCAGTAGTATAGGGGGGCGGGACACTGAAGCTTTCTTT CASSIGGRDTEAFF
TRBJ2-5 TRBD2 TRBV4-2 TGTGCCAGCAGCCCCCGGGGGGACGAGGGTCCGGGGGAGACCCAGTACTTC CASSPRGDEGPGETQYF
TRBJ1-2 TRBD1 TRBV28 TGTGCCAGCAGTAGGGACAGGGTATTTGGCTACACCTTC CASSRDRVFGYTF
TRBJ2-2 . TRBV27 TGTGCCAGCAGTTTTCATCTACCACCGAACACCGGGGAGCTGTTTTTT CASSFHLPPNTGELFF
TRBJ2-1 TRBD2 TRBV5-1 TGCGCCAGCCAAATCGGACTAGCCTCCCTTACGCCATACAATGAGCAGTTCTTC CASQIGLASLTPYNEQFF
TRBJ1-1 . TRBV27 TGTGCCAGCCAAAAAAACACTGAAGCTTTCTTT CASQKNTEAFF
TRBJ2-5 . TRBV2 TGTGCCAGCAGTGAAAAATCAACAGGGTCCCAAGAGACCCAGTACTTC CASSEKSTGSQETQYF
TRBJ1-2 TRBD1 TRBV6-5 TGTGCCAGCAGTTACGTGGGGACAGGGGGCTATGGCTACACCTTC CASSYVGTGGYGYTF
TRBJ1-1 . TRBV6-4 TGTGCCAGCAGGAACCCCGGAGTGCTTGAAGCTTTCTTT CASRNPGVLEAFF
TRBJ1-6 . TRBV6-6 TGTGCCAGCAGCAGCCAACAGGGCTATTCACCCCTCCACTTT CASSSQQGYSPLHF
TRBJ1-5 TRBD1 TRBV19 TGTGCCAGTAGTATTCAGGGGGGTCTTAGCAATCAGCCCCAGCATTTT CASSIQGGLSNQPQHF
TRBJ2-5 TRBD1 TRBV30 TGTGCCTGGACCAAGGGGGCTTGGGAGACCCAGTACTTC CAWTKGAWETQYF
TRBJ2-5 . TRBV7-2 TGTGCCAGCAGCACCGCGGGGGCTGGGGGAGAGACCCAGTACTTC CASSTAGAGGETQYF
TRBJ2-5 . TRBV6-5 TGTGCCAGCAGTTACTCGGAGAGCCTGCAAGAGACCCAGTACTTC CASSYSESLQETQYF
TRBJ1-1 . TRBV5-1 TGCGCCAGCAGCCCAACCGAAGGAGGTCGACTTAGACCTTTCTTT CASSPTEGGRLRPFF
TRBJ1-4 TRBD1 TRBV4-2 TGTGCCAGCAGCCAATTCTCTTCCGGGACAGGTACGGGAAAACTGTTTTTT CASSQFSSGTGTGKLFF
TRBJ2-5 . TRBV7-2 TGTGCCAGCAGCCCTACGCAAGAGACCCAGTACTTC CASSPTQETQYF
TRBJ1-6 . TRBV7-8 TGTGCCAGCAGGGCTTCCGCGAGGGATTCACCCCTCCACTTT CASRASARDSPLHF
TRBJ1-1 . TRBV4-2 . CASSQFGTGVPEAFF
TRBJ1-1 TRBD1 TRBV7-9 TGTGCCAGCAGCCTGACAGGGGATGAAGCTTTCTTT CASSLTGDEAFF
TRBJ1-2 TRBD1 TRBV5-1 TGCGCCAGCAGCTTTGAAGGGGACAGGGGGCGAAACAGTGGCTACACCTTC CASSFEGDRGRNSGYTF
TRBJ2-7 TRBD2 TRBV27 TGTGCCAGCAGCCACGGGGACTATCCCCGCGAGCAGTACTTC CASSHGDYPREQYF
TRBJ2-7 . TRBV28 TGTGCCAGCACCCGTCCCGAAGGAGGGCGCTACGAGCAGTACTTC CASTRPEGGRYEQYF
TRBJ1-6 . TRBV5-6 TGTGCCAGCAGCTCCCCAGGTCGACCTGAAGGCCTCCACTTT CASSSPGRPEGLHF